These 21 T cell receptor beta chains were all obtained from the same sample, sequenced in a study of blood T cell repertoires in COVID-19. Produced via immunoSEQ multiplex PCR; TCRdb's table is partial and in-frame only. Of about 96,000 clones listed, roughly 80% are singletons. The sample consisted of peripheral blood. The receptors shown here come from a woman aged 55-69 years with acute or convalescent COVID-19.

V gene TRBV28 combines with J gene TRBJ1-1; 10 bases line up with TRBD1. This CDR3 region has 14 residues. The V gene end was trimmed by 6 bases and the J gene end by 10 bases; junction bases not matched to a gene: 11. Germline V gene data show CDR1 as MDHEN and CDR2 as SYDVKM. The CDR3 region has the DNA TGTGCCAGCAGCGACCGGGACAGGGGACTTGGAGCTTTCTTT. It codes for CASSDRDRGLGAFF.

The chain joins TRBV24-1 to TRBJ2-3; TRBD2 aligns across 11 bases. The ends lost 6 bases at V and 0 bases at J; junction bases unmatched: 1. The CDR3 contains 15 residues. Per the germline V gene, CDR1 is KGHDR and CDR2 is SFDVKD. The CDR3 region has the DNA TGTGCCACCAGTTTAGCGGGGGGGAGCACAGATACGCAGTATTTT. Translating it yields CATSLAGGSTDTQYF.

The genes are TRBV13 and TRBJ2-7, with D perhaps matching TRBD2 (6 bases). The germline gives CDR1 PRHDT, CDR2 FYEKMQ (reference sequence). CDR3 length: 16 residues. V was trimmed by 0 bases and J by 6 bases, leaving 18 bases between them. Here the CDR3 DNA reads TGTGCCAGCAGCTTAGGTGGTAGCGGAGGCCCTAGCGAGCAGTACTTC. Amino acid sequence: CASSLGGSGGPSEQYF.

The rearrangement uses TRBV10-3 and TRBJ1-5; TRBD1 might be the D (6 bases). This CDR3 has 13 amino acids. Deletions cut 4 bases from V and 7 bases from J, with 11 bases between. CDR1 and CDR2 from the germline V gene are ENHRY and SYGVKD. The CDR3 bases are TGTGCCATCAGTGGGGGGCGTGACCAGCCCCAGCATTTT. The encoded protein is CAISGGRDQPQHF.

This clone has just one count. J is TRBJ2-3 and V is TRBV6-4; TRBD2 matches at 9 bases. Germline V gene sequence: CDR1 MRHNA, CDR2 SNTAGT. V was clipped by 3 bases and J by 0 bases; unmatched bases: 1. The CDR3 has 15 amino acids. The CDR3 DNA reads as TGTGCCAGCAGTGATAGCGGGGGTAGCACAGATACGCAGTATTTT. Residues: CASSDSGGSTDTQYF.

The rearrangement links TRBV6-6 to TRBJ2-3; D is unclear. Germline CDR1 MNHNY, CDR2 SVGAGI (reference sequence). The CDR3 totals 13 residues. V shed 4 bases and J shed 5 bases, with 10 bases lying between them. CDR3 residues: CASSFTRVDTQYF. The CDR3 DNA reads TGTGCCAGCAGTTTTACCCGGGTAGATACGCAGTATTTT.

The genes are TRBV10-3 and TRBJ1-5; a weak D match, TRBD1 (5 bases). In germline, CDR1 is ENHRY, CDR2 SYGVKD. The CDR3 totals 13 residues. With 0 bases removed from V and 6 bases from J, the gap between germline ends came to 6 bases. The CDR3 region is CAISESGAQPQHF. The CDR3 DNA reads TGTGCCATCAGTGAGTCAGGGGCTCAGCCCCAGCATTTT.

The chain has TRBV5-1 and TRBJ1-1; tentatively, D is TRBD1 (5 bases). The germline V and J ends were trimmed by 2 bases and 8 bases, with 16 bases remaining between them. Germline CDR1 is SGHRS and CDR2 is YFSETQ. The length of the CDR3 is 14 residues. CDR3 DNA sequence: TGCGCCAGCAGCTTATCCGGGACTCCGGGCGAAGCTTTCTTT. This codes for CASSLSGTPGEAFF.

The V call is TRBV21-1, the J call TRBJ1-4; TRBD1 is the table's D call, not checked against the DNA. TRBV21-1 constitutes a pseudogene. This CDR3 contains 17 residues. The CDR3 sequence: CASSNGRGSATNEKLFF. CDR3 in DNA: TGTGCCAGCAGCAATGGCAGGGGGTCAGCAACTAATGAAAAACTGTTTTTT.

V usage is TRBV5-1 and J usage is TRBJ1-1; D not certain. The ends were cut back, 0 bases at V and 1 base at J, with 7 bases in the middle. CDR3 size: 14 residues. The germline CDR1 and CDR2 sequences are SGHRS and YFSETQ. The CDR3 DNA follows: TGCGCCAGCAGCTTGGAAGCCGGGAACACTGAAGCTTTCTTT. Protein sequence: CASSLEAGNTEAFF.

The chain uses TRBV18 and TRBJ1-3, with D hard to call. CDR3 length: 14 amino acids. CDR1 is KGHSH, CDR2 LQKENI, per germline. Trimming left V 4 bases short and J 2 bases short, with 9 bases between. DNA of the CDR3: TGTGCCAGCTCACGGTCGGGAACTGGAAACACCATATATTTT. Translating it yields CASSRSGTGNTIYF.

The chain recombines TRBV18 with TRBJ1-2; 7 bases fit TRBD1. The length of the CDR3 is 13 residues. V lost 6 bases and J lost 5; bases outside the gene matches: 6. Per germline, CDR1 KGHSH and CDR2 LQKENI. CDR3 sequence: CASSSQGRYGYTF. CDR3 DNA sequence: TGTGCCAGCTCGTCACAGGGGCGGTATGGCTACACCTTC.

In DNA form, the CDR3 reads TGTGCCAGCAGTTCACAGGGAAGGGCCGGAAATCAGCCCCAGCATTTT. It codes for CASSSQGRAGNQPQHF. V gene TRBV6-6 combines with J gene TRBJ1-5, with D possibly being TRBD1 (6 bases). Germline assignment: CDR1 MNHNY and CDR2 SVGAGI (reference sequence). The CDR3 sequence is 16 residues long. V lost 4 bases to trimming and J lost 4 bases, with 17 bases between them.

The chain combines TRBV10-3 with TRBJ2-7; 8 bases map to TRBD1. There are 16 residues in the CDR3. V shed 4 bases, J shed 5 bases, and the junction held 13 bases outside the gene matches. Germline assignment: CDR1 ENHRY and CDR2 SYGVKD. This CDR3 reads CAISVHGQGPSDEQYF. As DNA, the CDR3 is TGTGCCATCAGTGTCCACGGACAGGGACCTTCTGACGAGCAGTACTTC.

This clone was counted a single time. The V and J genes are TRBV18 and TRBJ1-5; no definite D call. The CDR3 length is 13 residues. Trimming pared 3 bases from V and 7 bases from J, leaving 10 bases between. Germline loops: CDR1 KGHSH, CDR2 LQKENI. The CDR3 sequence: CASSPAATQPQHF. DNA of the CDR3: TGTGCCAGCTCACCTGCCGCTACCCAGCCCCAGCATTTT.

The CDR3 is CSASPVTGQPQHF. The DNA of the CDR3 is TGCAGTGCTAGTCCTGTCACGGGGCAGCCCCAGCATTTT. The V and J genes are TRBV20-1 and TRBJ1-5; no clear D. The V gene lost 3 bases and the J gene lost 7 bases, with 13 bases spanning the gap. Germline CDR1 DFQATT, CDR2 SNEGSKA (reference sequence). The CDR3 sequence is 13 residues long.

V gene TRBV28 combines with J gene TRBJ2-3; 8 positions agree with TRBD2. The J segment lost 0 bases and the V segment lost 7 bases, leaving 6 bases of the junction unmatched. Per germline, CDR1 MDHEN and CDR2 SYDVKM. The CDR3 covers 15 residues. The DNA of the CDR3 is TGTGCCAGCAACGTAGCGGGATCTAGCACAGATACGCAGTATTTT. It yields the protein CASNVAGSSTDTQYF.

A few counts support this clone. The chain links TRBV7-8 to TRBJ1-1; 8 nucleotides align to TRBD1. The germline CDR1 and CDR2 sequences are SGHVS and FQNEAQ. V lost 3 bases and J lost 3; bases outside the gene matches: 3. CDR3 length equals 14 residues. As DNA, the CDR3 is TGTGCCAGCAGCTTGACAGGGGTATACACTGAAGCTTTCTTT. Translation: CASSLTGVYTEAFF.

This rearrangement joins TRBV9 to TRBJ1-1; possibly TRBD1 for D (5 bases). Germline V gene lookup returns CDR1 SGDLS and CDR2 YYNGEE. This CDR3 region has 14 residues. The germline V and J ends were trimmed by 3 bases and 6 bases, with 15 bases remaining between them. As DNA, the CDR3 is TGTGCCAGCAGCGAGGCAGGGAGGTTCGCTGAAGCTTTCTTT. Its translation: CASSEAGRFAEAFF.

The chain joins TRBV27 to TRBJ1-3; D perhaps matches TRBD1 (5 bases). Germline V CDR1 and CDR2: MNHEY, SMNVEV (reference sequence). V was shortened by 2 bases and J by 2 bases, with 10 bases between the two germline ends. The CDR3 is made up of 15 amino acids. Here the CDR3 DNA reads TGTGCCAGCAGTTTAGTGGGCAGGGCTGGAAACACCATATATTTT. It codes for CASSLVGRAGNTIYF.

V and J are TRBV29-1 and TRBJ1-2; 7 positions agree with TRBD1. The CDR3 is 13 amino acids. In germline, CDR1 is SQVTM, CDR2 ANQGSEA. The ends lost 4 bases at V and 7 bases at J; junction bases unmatched: 9. The CDR3 region has the DNA TGCAGCGTTGCTCCAGGGGGAAATGTTGGCTACACCTTC. It specifies CSVAPGGNVGYTF.